This T cell receptor (beta chain) was sequenced in a study of T cell responses to AZD1222 COVID-19 vaccine. Regarding the study as a whole: Across the whole spike, CD4 TCRs peaked at regions 160-218 and 743-854.

As regards this clone: Antigen specificity is unknown.

The CDR3 loop spans 15 amino acids. Trimming removed 3 bases from V and 4 bases from J, with 13 bases in between. Germline CDR1 MNHEY, CDR2 SMNVEV (reference sequence). Repertoires were generated with immunoSEQ multiplex PCR, while TCRdb's copy carries only in-frame clones and drops some. Of approximately 42,000 clones listed, approximately 90% are singletons. This receptor was obtained from an adult who received the AZD1222 COVID-19 vaccine. Sequenced here: peripheral blood, sampled 28 days after the second AZD1222 dose. The chain carries TRBV27 and TRBJ1-5, with a possible D match to TRBD1 (6 bases). The CDR3 DNA follows: TGTGCCAGCAGTTTCTCAGGGGACGGGAATCAGCCCCAGCATTTT. It encodes CASSFSGDGNQPQHF.